The 7 T cell receptor beta chains below were found in one sample sequenced in a study of memory CD4+ T cells and cytomegalovirus serostatus. Single viable CD3+CD4+CD8-CD45RO+ cells were sorted as the memory CD4+ T cells. TCRdb's table, derived via immunoSEQ multiplex PCR, lists solely in-frame clones and lacks some. The profile shows approximately 45,000 clones, around three quarters of them singletons. Sequencing was done on a sample of memory CD4+ T cells from blood. Receptor source: an adult in good health and CMV-seronegative.

The chain joins TRBV14 to TRBJ2-5, with D uncertain. Germline CDR1 and CDR2: SGHDN and FVKESK. The CDR3 runs 14 residues. Between the trimmed V and J ends, which lost 1 base and 4 bases, there was a span of 10 bases. The CDR3, as DNA: TGTGCCAGCAGCCAAGGCGTGAGGTCAGAGACCCAGTACTTC. Translation: CASSQGVRSETQYF.

The J gene is TRBJ2-3, the V gene TRBV10-3; 9 bases match TRBD2. Germline V gives CDR1 ENHRY, CDR2 SYGVKD. The CDR3 consists of 15 residues. Trimming cost V 8 bases and J 5 bases; bases outside gene matches: 11. Written as DNA, the CDR3 is TGTGCCATCGGAGGGGCTAGCGGGATTCTAGATACGCAGTATTTT. This translates into CAIGGASGILDTQYF.

The genes are TRBV2 and TRBJ2-7; 12 bases are a match to TRBD1. Germline loops: CDR1 SNHLY, CDR2 FYNNEI. The CDR3 is 15 residues long. The V segment lost 9 bases and the J segment 6 bases; nucleotides outside the gene matches: 12. The CDR3 reads CASQAAGTGGIEQYF. CDR3 DNA: TGTGCCAGTCAGGCTGCCGGGACAGGGGGCATCGAGCAGTACTTC.

The J gene is TRBJ2-7, the V gene TRBV27, with 13 bases aligning to TRBD2. This CDR3 has 17 residues. CDR1 and CDR2 from the germline V gene are MNHEY and SMNVEV (reference sequence). Trimming took 5 bases from V and 1 from J; bases not matched to a gene: 8. CDR3 DNA: TGTGCCAGCAGTCGCGGACTAGCGGGAGCTCGGTCCTACGAGCAGTACTTC. It translates to CASSRGLAGARSYEQYF.

The chain employs TRBV18 and TRBJ1-5, with unresolved D. Deletions cut 2 bases from V and 0 bases from J, with 5 bases between. CDR1 and CDR2 from the germline V gene are KGHSH and LQKENI. The CDR3 is 14 residues long. The DNA for the CDR3 is TGTGCCAGCTCACCAGAGTATAGCAATCAGCCCCAGCATTTT. Protein sequence: CASSPEYSNQPQHF.

The V call is TRBV6-1, the J call TRBJ1-4; D might be TRBD1 (5 bases). Germline CDR1 MNHNS, CDR2 SASEGT. V lost 2 bases, J lost 8 bases, and 12 bases lay in between. The CDR3 covers 14 residues. CDR3 coding DNA: TGTGCCAGCAGTGAATCAGGGAGGGGAGAAAAACTGTTTTTT. As protein: CASSESGRGEKLFF.

The chain combines TRBV15 with TRBJ2-7, with TRBD1 identical over 7 bases. After removal of 0 bases from V and 2 bases from J, the junction contained 4 bases not matched to a gene. This CDR3 has 15 residues. In germline, CDR1 is LNHNV, CDR2 YYDKDF (reference sequence). The CDR3 protein is CATSRDRQGAYEQYF. The DNA for the CDR3 is TGTGCCACCAGCAGAGATCGTCAGGGGGCCTACGAGCAGTACTTC.